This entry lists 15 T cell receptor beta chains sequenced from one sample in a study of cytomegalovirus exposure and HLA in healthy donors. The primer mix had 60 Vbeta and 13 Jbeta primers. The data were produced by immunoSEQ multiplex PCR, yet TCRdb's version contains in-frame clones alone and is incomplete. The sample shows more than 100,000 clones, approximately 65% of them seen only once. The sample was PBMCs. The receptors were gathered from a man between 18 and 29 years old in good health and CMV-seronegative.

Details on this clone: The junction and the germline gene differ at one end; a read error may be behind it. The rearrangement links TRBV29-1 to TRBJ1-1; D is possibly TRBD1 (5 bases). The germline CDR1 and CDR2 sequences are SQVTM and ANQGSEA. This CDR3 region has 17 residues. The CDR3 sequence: CSVQDRGHGGVNTEAFF. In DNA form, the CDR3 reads TGCAGCGTTCAAGACCGGGGCCACGGGGGAGTGAACACTGAAGCTTTCTTT.

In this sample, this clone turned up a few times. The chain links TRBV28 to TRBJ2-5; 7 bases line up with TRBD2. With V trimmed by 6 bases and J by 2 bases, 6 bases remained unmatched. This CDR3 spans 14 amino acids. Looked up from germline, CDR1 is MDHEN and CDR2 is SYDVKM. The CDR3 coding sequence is TGTGCCAGCAGAAACCGGGGGGAACAAGAGACCCAGTACTTC. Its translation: CASRNRGEQETQYF.

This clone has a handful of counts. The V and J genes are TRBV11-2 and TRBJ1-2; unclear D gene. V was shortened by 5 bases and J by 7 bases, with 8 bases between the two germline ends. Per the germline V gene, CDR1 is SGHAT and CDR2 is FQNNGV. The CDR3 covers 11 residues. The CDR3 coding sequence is TGTGCCAGCAGCGCAGGTTCTGGCTACACCTTC. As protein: CASSAGSGYTF.

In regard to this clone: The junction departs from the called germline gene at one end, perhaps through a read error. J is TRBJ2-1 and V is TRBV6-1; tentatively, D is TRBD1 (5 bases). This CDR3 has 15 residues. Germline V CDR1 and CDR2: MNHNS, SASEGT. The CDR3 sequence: CASREGEAGPNEQFF. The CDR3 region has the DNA TGTGCCAGCAGGGAAGGAGAGGCAGGGCCCAATGAGCAGTTCTTC.

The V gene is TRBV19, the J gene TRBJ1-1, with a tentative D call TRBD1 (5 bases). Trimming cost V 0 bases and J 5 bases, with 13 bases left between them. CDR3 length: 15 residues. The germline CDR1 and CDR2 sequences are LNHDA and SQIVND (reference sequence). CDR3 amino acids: CASSIEGRGRTEAFF. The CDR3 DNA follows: TGTGCCAGTAGTATAGAGGGTCGGGGGAGGACTGAAGCTTTCTTT.

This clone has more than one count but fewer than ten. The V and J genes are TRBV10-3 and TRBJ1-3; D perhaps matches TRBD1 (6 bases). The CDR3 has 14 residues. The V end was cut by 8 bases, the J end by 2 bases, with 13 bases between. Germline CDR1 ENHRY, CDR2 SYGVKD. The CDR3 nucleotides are TGTGCCATCGGGGGAACAGGGACTGGAAACACCATATATTTT. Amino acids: CAIGGTGTGNTIYF.

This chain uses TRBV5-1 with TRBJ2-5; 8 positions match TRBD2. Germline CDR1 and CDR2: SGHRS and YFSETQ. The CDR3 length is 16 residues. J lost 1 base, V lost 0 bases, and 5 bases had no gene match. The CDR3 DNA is TGCGCCAGCAGCTTGGCCAGGGCGGGGGGCCAAGAGACCCAGTACTTC. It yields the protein CASSLARAGGQETQYF.

CDR3 DNA: TGTGCCAGCAGCTTGGGGGCAGGGTCAAGAGAGACCCAGTACTTC. It codes for CASSLGAGSRETQYF. The genes are TRBV7-7 and TRBJ2-5; TRBD1 might be the D (6 bases). There are 15 residues in the CDR3. From germline, CDR1 is SSHAT and CDR2 FNYEAQ (reference sequence). V was trimmed by 3 bases and J by 4 bases, leaving 15 bases between them.

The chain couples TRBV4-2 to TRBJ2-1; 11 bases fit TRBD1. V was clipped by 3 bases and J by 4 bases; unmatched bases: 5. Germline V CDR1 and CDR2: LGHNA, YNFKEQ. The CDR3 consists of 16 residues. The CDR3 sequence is CASSHQGQGAYNEQFF. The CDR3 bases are TGTGCCAGCAGCCATCAAGGACAGGGGGCTTACAATGAGCAGTTCTTC.

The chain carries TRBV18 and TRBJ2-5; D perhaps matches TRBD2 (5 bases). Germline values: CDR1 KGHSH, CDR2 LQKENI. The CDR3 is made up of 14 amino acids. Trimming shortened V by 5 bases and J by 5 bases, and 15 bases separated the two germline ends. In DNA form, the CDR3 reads TGTGCCAGCTCATCGAAAGAGGGTTGGGAGACCCAGTACTTC. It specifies CASSSKEGWETQYF.

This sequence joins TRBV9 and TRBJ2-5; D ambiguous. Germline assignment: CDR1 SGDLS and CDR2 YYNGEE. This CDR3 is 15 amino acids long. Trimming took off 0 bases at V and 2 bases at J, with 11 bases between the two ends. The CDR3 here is CASSVGLVQQETQYF. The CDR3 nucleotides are TGTGCCAGCAGCGTAGGCCTAGTGCAGCAAGAGACCCAGTACTTC.

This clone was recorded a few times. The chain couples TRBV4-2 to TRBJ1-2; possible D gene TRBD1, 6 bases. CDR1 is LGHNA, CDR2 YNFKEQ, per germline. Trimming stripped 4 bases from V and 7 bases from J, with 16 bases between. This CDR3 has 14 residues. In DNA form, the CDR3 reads TGTGCCAGCAGCCTCAGGGAGGGGGAGCGTGGCTACACCTTC. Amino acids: CASSLREGERGYTF.

The CDR3 sequence is CAGSRGGVNQPQHF. The CDR3 DNA reads as TGTGCCGGTTCCCGGGGAGGGGTCAATCAGCCCCAGCATTTT. V gene TRBV30 combines with J gene TRBJ1-5; D may be TRBD1 (5 bases). The germline V gene encodes CDR1 GTSNPN and CDR2 SVGIG (reference sequence). There are 14 residues in the CDR3. V was cut by 8 bases and J by 3 bases, with 17 bases left in between.

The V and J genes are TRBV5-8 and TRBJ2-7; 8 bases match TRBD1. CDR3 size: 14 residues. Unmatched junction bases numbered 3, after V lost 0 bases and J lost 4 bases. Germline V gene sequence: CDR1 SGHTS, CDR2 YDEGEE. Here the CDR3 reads CASSLGQGAYEQYF. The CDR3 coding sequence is TGTGCCAGCAGCTTGGGGCAGGGGGCTTACGAGCAGTACTTC.

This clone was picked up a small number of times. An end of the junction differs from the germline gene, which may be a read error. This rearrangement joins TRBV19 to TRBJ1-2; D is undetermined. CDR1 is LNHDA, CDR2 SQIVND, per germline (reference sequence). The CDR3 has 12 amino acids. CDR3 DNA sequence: TGTGCCAGTAGTGACTCGGACTACGGCTACACCTTC. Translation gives CASSDSDYGYTF.